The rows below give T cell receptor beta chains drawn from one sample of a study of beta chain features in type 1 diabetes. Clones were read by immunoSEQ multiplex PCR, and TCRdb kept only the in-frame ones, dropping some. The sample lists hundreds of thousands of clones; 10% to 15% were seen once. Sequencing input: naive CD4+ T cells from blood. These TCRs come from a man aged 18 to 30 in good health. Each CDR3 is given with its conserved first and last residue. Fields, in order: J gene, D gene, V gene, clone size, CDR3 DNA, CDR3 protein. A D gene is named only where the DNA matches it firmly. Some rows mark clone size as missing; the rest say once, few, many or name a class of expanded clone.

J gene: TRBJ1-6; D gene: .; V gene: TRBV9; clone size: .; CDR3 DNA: TGTGCCAGCAGCGTAGGTCCCCAGGGGCGGTCACCCCTCCACTTT; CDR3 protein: CASSVGPQGRSPLHF
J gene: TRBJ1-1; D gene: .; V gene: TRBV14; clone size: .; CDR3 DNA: TGTGCCAGCAGCCAAGAGAAGGTGGGCATGAACACTGAAGCTTTCTTT; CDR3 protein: CASSQEKVGMNTEAFF
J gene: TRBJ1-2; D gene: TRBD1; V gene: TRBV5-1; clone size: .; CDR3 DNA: TGCGCCAGCAGCTACCGGGACAGGGGGCGAACTAACTATGGCTACACCTTC; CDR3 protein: CASSYRDRGRTNYGYTF
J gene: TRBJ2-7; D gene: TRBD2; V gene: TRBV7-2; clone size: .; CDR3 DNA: TGTGCCAGCAGCCCCGGGACTAGCGGGAGACACGAGCAGTACTTC; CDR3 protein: CASSPGTSGRHEQYF
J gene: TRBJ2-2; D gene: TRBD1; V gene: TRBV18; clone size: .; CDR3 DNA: TGTGCCAGCTCACCTCAGGGACAGGGACGCACCGGGGAGCTGTTTTTT; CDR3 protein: CASSPQGQGRTGELFF
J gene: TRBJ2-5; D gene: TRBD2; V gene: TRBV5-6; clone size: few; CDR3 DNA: TGTGCCAGCAGCTTGGCCCGGCGGGAGGATAGAGAGACCCAGTACTTC; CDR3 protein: CASSLARREDRETQYF
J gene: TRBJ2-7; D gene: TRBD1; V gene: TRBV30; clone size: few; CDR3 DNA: TGTGCCTGGAGTGTACCGACAAATATGGGACAGGTTGGATCCTACGAGCAGTACTTC; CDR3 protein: CAWSVPTNMGQVGSYEQYF
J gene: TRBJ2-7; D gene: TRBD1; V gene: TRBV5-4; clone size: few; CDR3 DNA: TGTGCCAGCAGCTTGCCCGGGACAGGGGAAAGCGAGCAGTACTTC; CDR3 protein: CASSLPGTGESEQYF
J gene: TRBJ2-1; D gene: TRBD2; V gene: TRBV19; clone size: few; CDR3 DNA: TGTGCCAGTAGTCCGTTAGCGGGAGGGTCCTACAATGAGCAGTTCTTC; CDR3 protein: CASSPLAGGSYNEQFF
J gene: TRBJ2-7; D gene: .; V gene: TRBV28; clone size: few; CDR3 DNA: TGTGCCAGCAGTTTAGGTGGGGACACCTACGAGCAGTACTTC; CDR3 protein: CASSLGGDTYEQYF
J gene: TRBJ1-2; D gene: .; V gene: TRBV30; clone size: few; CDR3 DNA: TGTGCCTGGAGGCATCCGTCGACAGATGGCTACACCTTC; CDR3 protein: CAWRHPSTDGYTF
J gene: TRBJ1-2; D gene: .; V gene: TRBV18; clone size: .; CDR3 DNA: TGTGCCAGCTCTCCGACAGAAAACTATGGCTACACCTTC; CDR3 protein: CASSPTENYGYTF
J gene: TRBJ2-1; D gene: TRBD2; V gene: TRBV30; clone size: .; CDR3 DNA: TGTGCCTGGAGTGTACAGCGGGGAACCTACTCGAGAGTCTACAATGAGCAGTTCTTC; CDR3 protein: CAWSVQRGTYSRVYNEQFF
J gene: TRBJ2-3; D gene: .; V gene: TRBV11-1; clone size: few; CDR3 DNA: TGTGCCAGCAGCCACAGGTTTCAGGTCCACACAGATACGCAGTATTTT; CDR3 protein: CASSHRFQVHTDTQYF
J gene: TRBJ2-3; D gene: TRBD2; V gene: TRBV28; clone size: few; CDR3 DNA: TGTGCCAGCAGCTGGACTAGCAACCCGCAGTATTTT; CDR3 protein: CASSWTSNPQYF
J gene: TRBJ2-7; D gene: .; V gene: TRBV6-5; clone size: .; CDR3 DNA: TGTGCCAGCAGTTACTCCTCCGGGTCACCCTACGAGCAGTACTTC; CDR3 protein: CASSYSSGSPYEQYF
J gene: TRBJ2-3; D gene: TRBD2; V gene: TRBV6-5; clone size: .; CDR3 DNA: TGTGCCAGTCATAGCGGGGCCACCACAGATACGCAGTATTTT; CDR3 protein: CASHSGATTDTQYF
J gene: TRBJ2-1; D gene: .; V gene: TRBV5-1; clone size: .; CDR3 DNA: TGCGCCAGCAGCTTGGGCGGGACCTCGTCCGGAAATGAGCAGTTCTTC; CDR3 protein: CASSLGGTSSGNEQFF
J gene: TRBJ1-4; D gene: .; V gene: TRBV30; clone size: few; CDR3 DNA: TGTGCCTCCAGTGACAGATTGGATGAAAAACTGTTTTTT; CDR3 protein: CASSDRLDEKLFF
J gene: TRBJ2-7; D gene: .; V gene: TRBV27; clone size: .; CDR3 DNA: TGTGCCAGCAGTCTCACTGGGCTGGCCTACGAGCAGTACTTC; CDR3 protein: CASSLTGLAYEQYF
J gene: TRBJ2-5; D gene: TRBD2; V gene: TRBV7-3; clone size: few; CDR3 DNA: TGTGCCAGCAGCCTAGGACTAGCGGAAGAGACCCAGTACTTC; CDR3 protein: CASSLGLAEETQYF
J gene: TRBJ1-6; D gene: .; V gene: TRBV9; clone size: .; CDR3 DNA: TGTGCCAGCAGCCCACGAAACCCGGGTTCACCCCTCCACTTT; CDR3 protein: CASSPRNPGSPLHF
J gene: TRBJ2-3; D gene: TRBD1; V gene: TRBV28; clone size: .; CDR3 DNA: TGTGCCAGCAGCCTGGACAGGGGGGGCACAGATACGCAGTATTTT; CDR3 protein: CASSLDRGGTDTQYF
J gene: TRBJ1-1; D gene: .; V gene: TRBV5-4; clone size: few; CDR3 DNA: TGTGCCAGCAGCTTGCTAGGACAATCAGGGGCTTTCTTT; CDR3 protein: CASSLLGQSGAFF
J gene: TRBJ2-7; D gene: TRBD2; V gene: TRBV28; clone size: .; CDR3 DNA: TGTGCCAGCAGGACCATGAGGGTAGCGGGGGGGTACGAGCAGTACTTC; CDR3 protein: CASRTMRVAGGYEQYF
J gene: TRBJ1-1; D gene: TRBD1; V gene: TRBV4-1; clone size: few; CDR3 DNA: TGCGCCAGCAGCCATCGCAGGGGGGAGGATGGTGAAGCTTTCTTT; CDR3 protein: CASSHRRGEDGEAFF
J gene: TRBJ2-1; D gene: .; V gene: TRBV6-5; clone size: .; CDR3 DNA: TGTGCCAGCACGAGGGGGAGCTCCTACAATGAGCAGTTCTTC; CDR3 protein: CASTRGSSYNEQFF
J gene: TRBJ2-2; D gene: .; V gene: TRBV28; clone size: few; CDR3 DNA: TGTGCCAGCAGCCCCTCCGACAGGAACACCGGGGAGCTGTTTTTT; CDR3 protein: CASSPSDRNTGELFF
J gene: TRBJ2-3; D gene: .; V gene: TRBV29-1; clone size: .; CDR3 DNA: TGCAGCGTTGAGTATTCGGGCACAGATACGCAGTATTTT; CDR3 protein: CSVEYSGTDTQYF
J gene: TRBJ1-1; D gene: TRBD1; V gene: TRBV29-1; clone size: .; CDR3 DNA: TGCAGCGCCATGGGACAGCAGAACACTGAAGCTTTCTTT; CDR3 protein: CSAMGQQNTEAFF
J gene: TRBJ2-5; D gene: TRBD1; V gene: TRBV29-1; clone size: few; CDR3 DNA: TGCAGCGTCCGACAGGGGGAGACCCAGTACTTC; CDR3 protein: CSVRQGETQYF
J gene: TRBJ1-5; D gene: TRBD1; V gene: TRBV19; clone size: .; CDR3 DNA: TGTGCCAGTATCGTTCCGGGACAGGGGAATCAGCCCCAGCATTTT; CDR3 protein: CASIVPGQGNQPQHF
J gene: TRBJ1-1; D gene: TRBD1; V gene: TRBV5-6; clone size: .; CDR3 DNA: TGTGCCAGCAGCTCATACTCCGGGACAGGGGACGCTGAAGCTTTCTTT; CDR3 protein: CASSSYSGTGDAEAFF
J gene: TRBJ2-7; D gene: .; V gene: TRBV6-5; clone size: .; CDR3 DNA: TGTGCCAGCAAACCCGGGACTGCAAGATACGAGCAGTACTTC; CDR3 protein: CASKPGTARYEQYF
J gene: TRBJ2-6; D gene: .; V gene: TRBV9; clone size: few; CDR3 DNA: TGTGCCAGCAGCCAGTCTGGGGCCAACGTCCTGACTTTC; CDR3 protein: CASSQSGANVLTF
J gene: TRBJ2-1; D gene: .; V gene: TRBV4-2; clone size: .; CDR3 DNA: TGTGCCAGCAGCCCCAAGAATGGAGGGCCGGCCTACAATGAGCAGTTCTTC; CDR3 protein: CASSPKNGGPAYNEQFF
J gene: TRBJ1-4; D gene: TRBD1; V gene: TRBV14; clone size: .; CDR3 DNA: TGTGCCAGCAGTCCTTGGACAGGGCCCCGCGGGGAACTGTTTTTT; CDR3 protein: CASSPWTGPRGELFF
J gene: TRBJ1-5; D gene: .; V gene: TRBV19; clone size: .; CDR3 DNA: TGTGCCAGTAGTTTCCCCGGGCAGCCCCAGCATTTT; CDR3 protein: CASSFPGQPQHF
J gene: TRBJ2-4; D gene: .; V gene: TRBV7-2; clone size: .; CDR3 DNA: TGTGCCAGCAGCCATTTTGGCCGGGTAGCCAAAAACATTCAGTACTTC; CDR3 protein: CASSHFGRVAKNIQYF
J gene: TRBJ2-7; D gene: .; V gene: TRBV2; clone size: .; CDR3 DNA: TGTGCCTCACGGGGGACAGTGAACTCCTACGAGCAGTACTTC; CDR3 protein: CASRGTVNSYEQYF
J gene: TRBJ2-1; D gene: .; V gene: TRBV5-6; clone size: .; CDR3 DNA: TGTGCCAGCAGCTGGGCGGGGACCGGACTTAGCTCCTACAATGAGCAGTTCTTC; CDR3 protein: CASSWAGTGLSSYNEQFF
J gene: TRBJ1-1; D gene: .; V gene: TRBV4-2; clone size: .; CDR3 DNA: TGTGCCAGCAGCCAGCCGCCAGGGCAAGCTTTCTTT; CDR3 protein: CASSQPPGQAFF
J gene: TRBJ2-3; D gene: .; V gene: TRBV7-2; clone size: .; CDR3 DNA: TGTGCCAGCAGCCCCCGAGGGACTAGCACAGATACGCAGTATTTT; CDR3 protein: CASSPRGTSTDTQYF
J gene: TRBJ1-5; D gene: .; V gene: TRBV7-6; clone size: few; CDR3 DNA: TGTGCCAGCAGCTTGACAGATAGCAATCAGCCCCAGCATTTT; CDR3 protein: CASSLTDSNQPQHF
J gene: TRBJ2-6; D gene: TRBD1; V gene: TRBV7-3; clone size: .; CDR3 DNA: TGTGCCAGCAGCTCCGAGACGGGGACAGGGACTGGGGCCAACGTCCTGACTTTC; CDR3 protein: CASSSETGTGTGANVLTF